Shown below are 24 T cell receptor beta chains from a single sample sequenced in a study of Ad26.COV2.S vaccination and SARS-CoV-2 variants (dated by TCRdb to about 2021). Library preparation employed the immunoSEQ multiplex PCR assay. TCRdb's version of the immuneACCESS table is confined to in-frame rearrangements and falls short of the full clone set. An unresolved V gene accounts for under half of the shortfall where checked; the remainder is of unknown origin. This sample has about half a million clones in its table, and roughly nine tenths of those were observed once. Together, the top ten hold 1.7% of the sample. The sample's treatment or condition, from its label and the paper: approximately 18 received Ad26.COV2.S at low or high dose, single or two shots; about 5 received placebo; per-sample allocation not given. For vaccine and placebo recipients, the sequenced repertoires came from samples collected on day 63 after the first injection.

This specimen consisted of peripheral blood, obtained in a trial of Ad26.COV2.S vaccine versus placebo. All receptors derive from a person aged 18 to 59 who received the Ad26.COV2.S COVID-19 vaccine or a placebo.

This rearrangement joins TRBV11-2 to TRBJ2-5; D ambiguous. Between the trimmed V and J ends, which lost 1 base and 5 bases, there was a span of 11 bases. Germline V lookup: CDR1 SGHAT, CDR2 FQNNGV. CDR3 length equals 14 residues. In DNA, the CDR3 is TGTGCCAGCAGCTTAGCTTTCGGCAGGGAGACCCAGTACTTC. This codes for CASSLAFGRETQYF.

This clone has just one count. V usage is TRBV15 and J usage is TRBJ2-3; D is unresolved. Germline-derived CDR1 and CDR2 are LNHNV and YYDKDF (reference sequence). The CDR3 totals 16 residues. V gave up 1 base and J gave up 1 base, with 12 bases separating them. The CDR3, as DNA: TGTGCCACCAGCAGAGGGTCCAAACTTGGCACAGATACGCAGTATTTT. Translated, it gives CATSRGSKLGTDTQYF.

The chain combines TRBV9 with TRBJ2-1; TRBD2 might be the D (6 bases). From germline, CDR1 is SGDLS and CDR2 YYNGEE. This CDR3 has 14 amino acids. V lost 3 bases and J lost 9, with 16 bases in between. Here the CDR3 DNA reads TGTGCCAGCAGCGCGGCCCCCGGGACTGCTGAGCAGTTCTTC. Its protein is CASSAAPGTAEQFF.

The chain has TRBV19 and TRBJ2-1; 10 bases match TRBD2. The trim removed 3 bases at V and 8 bases at J, leaving 7 bases unmatched. Germline V gives CDR1 LNHDA, CDR2 SQIVND (reference sequence). CDR3 length: 15 amino acids. The CDR3: CASSMLAGGPHEQFF. CDR3 in DNA: TGTGCCAGTAGTATGTTAGCGGGGGGCCCACATGAGCAGTTCTTC. Using reference TRBV19 and TRBJ2-1 for the parts outside the CDR3, the full variable domain is DGGITQSPKYLFRKEGQNVTLSCEQNLNHDAMYWYRQDPGQGLRLIYYSQIVNDFQKGDIAEGYSVSREKKESFPLTVTSAQKNPTAFYLCASSMLAGGPHEQFFGPGTRLTVL.

J is TRBJ1-2 and V is TRBV28; 8 bases line up with TRBD1. Unmatched junction bases numbered 5, after V lost 4 bases and J lost 4 bases. CDR3 length equals 14 residues. The germline CDR1 and CDR2 sequences are MDHEN and SYDVKM. The CDR3 sequence is CASSSGGGVYGYTF. The CDR3 bases are TGTGCCAGCAGTTCAGGGGGCGGCGTCTATGGCTACACCTTC.

Only one count was recorded for this clone. The rearrangement uses TRBV5-4 and TRBJ2-1; 12 bases align to TRBD2. Germline V lookup: CDR1 SGHNT, CDR2 YYREEE (reference sequence). The length of the CDR3 is 16 residues. The ends lost 4 bases at V and 7 bases at J; junction bases unmatched: 9. This chain's CDR3 is CASSLPTSGGTNEQFF. CDR3 coding DNA: TGTGCCAGCAGCCTACCGACTAGCGGGGGAACGAATGAGCAGTTCTTC.

The genes are TRBV19 and TRBJ1-2; D unclear. The CDR3 contains 13 residues. Per germline, CDR1 LNHDA and CDR2 SQIVND (reference sequence). V dropped 5 bases and J dropped 3 bases, with 10 bases sitting between them. Here the CDR3 reads CASSPDGDYGYTF. In nucleotides, the CDR3 is TGTGCCAGTAGTCCGGACGGAGACTATGGCTACACCTTC.

V is TRBV27 and J is TRBJ1-4; D call uncertain. This CDR3 has 14 residues. Germline assignment: CDR1 MNHEY and CDR2 SMNVEV (reference sequence). V lost 7 bases and J 8 bases, leaving 17 bases between the germline ends. Here the CDR3 reads CASTKWLGNEKLFF. As DNA, the CDR3 is TGTGCCAGCACAAAGTGGTTAGGGAACGAAAAACTGTTTTTT.

V and J are TRBV7-9 and TRBJ1-1; D gene uncertain. Trimming shortened V by 4 bases and J by 4 bases, and 10 bases separated the two germline ends. The CDR3 covers 13 residues. CDR1 is SEHNR, CDR2 FQNEAQ, per germline (reference sequence). The CDR3 sequence is CASSSNGGTEAFF. In DNA form, the CDR3 reads TGTGCCAGCAGCTCCAACGGCGGCACTGAAGCTTTCTTT.

V and J are TRBV16 and TRBJ1-1; 7 bases agree with TRBD1. V lost 2 bases to trimming and J lost 5 bases; unmatched junction nucleotides: 11. Germline CDR1 reads KGHSY; CDR2 reads FQNENV. The CDR3 runs to 16 residues. CDR3 protein: CASSQLRGWGNTEAFF. CDR3 DNA: TGTGCCAGCAGCCAACTCAGGGGGTGGGGGAATACTGAAGCTTTCTTT.

To note about this clone: Its ends do not fully match the called genes, so a read error is possible. J is TRBJ2-1 and V is TRBV6-6, with 8 bases aligning to TRBD1. CDR3 length equals 15 residues. CDR1 and CDR2 (germline): MNHNY, SVGAGI (reference sequence). The CDR3 bases are TGTGCCAGCAGTCCCACAGGGGGTTCCTTCAATGAGCAGTTCTTC. Its protein is CASSPTGGSFNEQFF.

This clone showed up just once. J is TRBJ2-7 and V is TRBV4-1; 12 nucleotides match TRBD2. CDR1 MGHRA and CDR2 YSYEKL come from the germline V gene. V was pared by 3 bases and J by 3 bases, with 3 bases of the junction left unmatched. The CDR3 length is 15 residues. Here the CDR3 reads CASSHGLAGIYEQYF. The CDR3, as DNA: TGCGCCAGCAGCCACGGACTAGCGGGGATCTACGAGCAGTACTTC.

The chain carries TRBV5-1 and TRBJ1-2; D remains unclear. This CDR3 spans 14 amino acids. CDR1 and CDR2 from the germline V gene are SGHRS and YFSETQ. Trimming shortened V by 0 bases and J by 8 bases, and 14 bases separated the two germline ends. Written as DNA, the CDR3 is TGCGCCAGCAGCTTGGTCCCGGGTTCTGGCGGCTACACCTTC. Translation: CASSLVPGSGGYTF.

The gene calls are TRBV5-5 and TRBJ1-1; D gene ambiguous. V dropped 0 bases and J dropped 1 base, with 7 bases sitting between them. The CDR3 totals 14 residues. Germline V lookup: CDR1 SGHKS, CDR2 YYEKEE (reference sequence). CDR3 in amino acids: CASSLVQQNTEAFF. CDR3 bases: TGTGCCAGCAGCTTGGTACAGCAGAACACTGAAGCTTTCTTT.

The rearrangement joins TRBV5-8 to TRBJ1-4; perhaps TRBD1 as D (6 bases). Germline-derived CDR1 and CDR2 are SGHTS and YDEGEE. Trimming stripped 2 bases from V and 4 bases from J, with 15 bases between. The CDR3 consists of 16 residues. The CDR3 sequence is CASSFLQGTINEKLFF. DNA of the CDR3: TGTGCCAGCAGCTTCCTACAGGGCACCATTAATGAAAAACTGTTTTTT.

The chain joins TRBV7-8 to TRBJ2-7; 8 nucleotides align to TRBD2. The CDR3 spans 15 residues. The trim removed 2 bases at V and 3 bases at J, leaving 6 bases unmatched. CDR1 and CDR2 from the germline V gene are SGHVS and FQNEAQ. The CDR3 bases are TGTGCCAGCAGCTTAAGAGCGGGGGTCGTCTACGAGCAGTACTTC. It codes for CASSLRAGVVYEQYF. Looking up the rest from reference TRBV7-8 and TRBJ2-7 gives the full variable domain: GAGVSQSPRYKVAKRGQDVALRCDPISGHVSLFWYQQALGQGPEFLTYFQNEAQLDKSGLPSDRFFAERPEGSVSTLKIQRTQQEDSAVYLCASSLRAGVVYEQYFGPGTRLTVT.

V and J are TRBV9 and TRBJ1-5; no reliable D call. V was clipped by 0 bases and J by 4 bases, with 8 bases between them. CDR1 SGDLS and CDR2 YYNGEE come from the germline V gene. CDR3 length equals 14 residues. CDR3 bases: TGTGCCAGCAGCGTAGGCGACAAGAATCAGCCCCAGCATTTT. Translating it yields CASSVGDKNQPQHF.

The rearrangement links TRBV6-5 to TRBJ2-2, with 8 bases aligning to TRBD2. Per the germline V gene, CDR1 is MNHEY and CDR2 is SVGAGI. This CDR3 comprises 15 residues. The V and J ends lost 7 bases and 3 bases, in that order; junction bases with no gene match: 7. The CDR3 DNA follows: TGTGCCAGCACCTTAGCGGGGTGGGACACCGGGGAGCTGTTTTTT. Encoded protein: CASTLAGWDTGELFF.

The chain links TRBV9 to TRBJ2-3, with 13 bases identical to TRBD2. V shed 3 bases and J 5 bases; nucleotides not matched to a gene: 6. The length of the CDR3 is 16 residues. The germline gives CDR1 SGDLS, CDR2 YYNGEE. The CDR3 loop reads CASSDGLAGEEDTQYF. The CDR3, as DNA: TGTGCCAGCAGCGATGGACTAGCGGGAGAGGAAGATACGCAGTATTTT.

V and J are TRBV28 and TRBJ2-1, with 13 bases aligning to TRBD2. The CDR3 contains 13 residues. CDR1 and CDR2 from the germline V gene are MDHEN and SYDVKM. With V trimmed by 7 bases and J by 15 bases, 9 bases remained unmatched. The CDR3, as DNA: TGTGCCAGCACCGATGGACTAGCGGGAGATCGGTTCTTC. This encodes CASTDGLAGDRFF. The entire variable domain, with the rest obtained from reference TRBV28 and TRBJ2-1, is as follows: DVKVTQSSRYLVKRTGEKVFLECVQDMDHENMFWYRQDPGLGLRLIYFSYDVKMKEKGDIPEGYSVSREKKERFSLILESASTNQTSMYLCASTDGLAGDRFFGPGTRLTVL.

The sample holds one count of this clone. This sequence joins TRBV4-3 and TRBJ2-2; the D gene is possibly TRBD2 (5 bases). Germline-derived CDR1 and CDR2 are LGHNA and YSLEER. The CDR3 totals 14 residues. Trimming stripped 7 bases from V and 6 bases from J, with 15 bases between. The CDR3 sequence is CASTAGGGAGELFF. CDR3 bases: TGCGCCAGCACGGCAGGAGGTGGGGCCGGGGAGCTGTTTTTT.

The CDR3 bases are TGTGCCTGGAGTGTAGGGACAGCTGGCTACGAGCAGTACTTC. Protein product: CAWSVGTAGYEQYF. V gene TRBV30 combines with J gene TRBJ2-7, with 7 nucleotides matching TRBD1. This CDR3 contains 14 residues. Per the germline V gene, CDR1 is GTSNPN and CDR2 is SVGIG (reference sequence). V trimming: 0 bases; J trimming: 3 bases; junction bases outside the gene matches: 5.

The chain couples TRBV4-2 to TRBJ2-3; TRBD2 agrees at 10 bases. The CDR3 is 18 amino acids. The germline V gene has CDR1 LGHNA and CDR2 YNFKEQ. J gave up 3 bases and V 2 bases, and 11 bases lay outside the gene matches. The CDR3 spells CASSQHPLAGDVTDTQYF. The CDR3 DNA reads TGTGCCAGCAGCCAACACCCCCTAGCGGGAGATGTAACAGATACGCAGTATTTT.

V and J are TRBV6-5 and TRBJ1-1; D is unresolved. V was trimmed by 6 bases and J by 5 bases, leaving 10 bases between them. From germline, CDR1 is MNHEY and CDR2 SVGAGI. This CDR3 is built from 12 residues. This chain's CDR3 is CASRNRGTEAFF. The CDR3 DNA reads TGTGCCAGCAGGAACCGAGGGACTGAAGCTTTCTTT.